The source of this T cell receptor beta chain is a study of T cell changes during pregnancy in multiple sclerosis. A single count supports this clone. Libraries were prepared by immunoSEQ multiplex PCR; TCRdb keeps only in-frame clonotypes and omits some of them. Seen here are roughly 30,000 clones, 85% to 95% observed once, and the top ten hold around 0.45%. CDR3 size: 14 residues. Looked up from germline, CDR1 is KGHSH and CDR2 is LQKENI. Trimming shortened V by 4 bases and J by 2 bases, and 11 bases separated the two germline ends. The sample in question was CD4+ T cells from peripheral blood mononuclear cells, obtained in the second trimester of pregnancy. V is TRBV18 and J is TRBJ2-5; D perhaps matches TRBD1 (6 bases). The source of this sequence is a female donor with multiple sclerosis, enrolled in a pregnancy study. Written as DNA, the CDR3 is TGTGCCAGCTCACGAACAGGGTTACAAGAGACCCAGTACTTC. This sequence encodes CASSRTGLQETQYF.